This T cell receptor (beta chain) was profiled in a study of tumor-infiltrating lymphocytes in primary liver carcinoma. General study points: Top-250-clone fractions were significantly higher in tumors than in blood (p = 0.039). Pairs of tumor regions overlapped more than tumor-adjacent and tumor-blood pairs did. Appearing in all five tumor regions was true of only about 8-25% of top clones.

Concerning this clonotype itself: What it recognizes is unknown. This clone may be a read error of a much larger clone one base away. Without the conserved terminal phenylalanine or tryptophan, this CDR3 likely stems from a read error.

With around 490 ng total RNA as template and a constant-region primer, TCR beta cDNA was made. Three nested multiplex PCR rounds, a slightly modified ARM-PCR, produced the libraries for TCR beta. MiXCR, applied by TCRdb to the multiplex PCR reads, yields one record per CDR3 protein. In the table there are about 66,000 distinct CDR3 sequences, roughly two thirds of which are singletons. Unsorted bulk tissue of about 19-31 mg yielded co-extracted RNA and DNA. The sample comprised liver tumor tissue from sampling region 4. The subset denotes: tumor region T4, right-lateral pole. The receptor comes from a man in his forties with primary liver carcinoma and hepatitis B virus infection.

The CDR3 nucleotides are TGCGCCAGCAGCCCCACCGGGAGGGCCATTACCGGGGAGCTGTTTTGT. Protein sequence: CASSPTGRAITGELFC. This chain connects TRBV5-1 to TRBJ2-2; 8 bases are a match to TRBD2. Unmatched junction bases numbered 10, after V lost 4 bases and J lost 5 bases. The CDR3 spans 16 residues. Germline V lookup: CDR1 SGHRS, CDR2 YFSETQ.